This T cell receptor (beta chain) was observed in a study of response to subunit inactivated influenza vaccine. Comment on this clonotype: Its target is unknown.

The V gene lost 10 bases and the J gene lost 4 bases, with 25 bases spanning the gap. The CDR3 is 16 amino acids. The V gene's germline CDR1 is MNHEY and CDR2 SMNVEV (reference sequence). Using its own MiXCR run on the RT-PCR reads, TCRdb lists one record per CDR3 protein. The sample shows under 550,000 distinct CDR3 sequences, 6% to 9% of them seen only once. Findings and limits, study-wide: Few additional T cells are recruited per seasonal influenza vaccination, authors suggested.

The rearrangement links TRBV27 to TRBJ1-1; TRBD1 is a possible D gene (5 bases). This clonotype was sampled from a man in his fifties or sixties who received an inactivated influenza vaccine. The material was PBMCs from blood, obtained less than 30 months after vaccination. DNA of the CDR3: TGTGCCACCCAAACGATTGGGGGGTGGGGGAGCACTGAAGCTTTCTTT. It yields the protein CATQTIGGWGSTEAFF.